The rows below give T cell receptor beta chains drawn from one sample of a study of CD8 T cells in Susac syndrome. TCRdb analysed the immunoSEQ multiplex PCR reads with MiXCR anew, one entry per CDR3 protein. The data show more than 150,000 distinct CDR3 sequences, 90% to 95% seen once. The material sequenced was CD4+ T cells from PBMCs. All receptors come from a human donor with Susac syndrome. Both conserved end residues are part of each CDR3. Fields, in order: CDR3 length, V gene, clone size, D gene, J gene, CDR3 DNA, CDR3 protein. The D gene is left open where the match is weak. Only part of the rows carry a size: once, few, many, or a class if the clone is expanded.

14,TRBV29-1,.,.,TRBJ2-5,TGCAGCGTTGGTAGTAGCGGCTTTCAAGAGACCCAGTACTTC,CSVGSSGFQETQYF
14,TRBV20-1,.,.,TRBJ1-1,TGCAGTGCTAGTCCGAGGGGTCGGGACACTGAAGCTTTCTTT,CSASPRGRDTEAFF
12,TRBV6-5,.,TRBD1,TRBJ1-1,TGTGCCACTTACAGGGGAAACACTGAAGCTTTCTTT,CATYRGNTEAFF
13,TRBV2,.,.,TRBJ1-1,TGTGCCAGCACCGAGGGGGTGAACACTGAAGCTTTCTTT,CASTEGVNTEAFF
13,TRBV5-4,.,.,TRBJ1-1,TGTGCCAGCAGCTTGGTGTCAGGGGAAGGAGCTTTCTTT,CASSLVSGEGAFF
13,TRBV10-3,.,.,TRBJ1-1,TGTGCCATCACCCAAGCCTTGAACACTGAAGCTTTCTTT,CAITQALNTEAFF
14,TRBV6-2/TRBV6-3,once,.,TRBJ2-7,TGTGCCAGCACTCACGAGCGCCCAGCCTACGAGCAGTACTTC,CASTHERPAYEQYF
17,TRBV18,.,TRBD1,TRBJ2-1,TGTGCCAGCTCACCAGTCAACACTGGGACAGGGGGAGAGGAGCAGTTCTTC,CASSPVNTGTGGEEQFF
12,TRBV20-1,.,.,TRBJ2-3,TGCAGTGTTAAAAGGGGGGCAGATACGCAGTATTTT,CSVKRGADTQYF
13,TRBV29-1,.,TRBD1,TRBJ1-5,TGCAGCGTCGGGACAGGGGTGAATCAGCCCCAGCATTTT,CSVGTGVNQPQHF
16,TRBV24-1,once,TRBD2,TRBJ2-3,TGTGCCACCAGTGATCCTAGCGGGGGGGTAACAGATACGCAGTATTTT,CATSDPSGGVTDTQYF
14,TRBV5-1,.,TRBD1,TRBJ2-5,TGCGCCAGCAGCCCGGGACAGGAGCAAGAGACCCAGTACTTC,CASSPGQEQETQYF
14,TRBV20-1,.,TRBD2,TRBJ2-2,TGCAGTGCTAGGGTAGCGGGGAGTGCCGGGGAGCTGTTTTTT,CSARVAGSAGELFF
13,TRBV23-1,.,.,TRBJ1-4,TGCGCCAGCAGTCAAAAGGGTAATGAAAAACTGTTTTTT,CASSQKGNEKLFF
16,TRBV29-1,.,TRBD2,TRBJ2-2,TGCAGCGTCAGCTTCATGACTAGCGGGAGCTCAGGGGAGCTGTTTTTT,CSVSFMTSGSSGELFF
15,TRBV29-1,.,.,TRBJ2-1,TGCAGCGCCAAGGGCTGGTCGAGCTCCTACAATGAGCAGTTCTTC,CSAKGWSSSYNEQFF
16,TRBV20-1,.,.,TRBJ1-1,TGCAGTGCTAGAGATGTGGGGCAGGGTAGACAAACTGAAGCTTTCTTT,CSARDVGQGRQTEAFF
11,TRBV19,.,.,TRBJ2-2,TGTGCCAGTAGTAGGACCGGGGAGCTGTTTTTT,CASSRTGELFF
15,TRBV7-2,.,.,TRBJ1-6,TGTGCCAGCAGCTTGGTGGCCGGCACGAATTCACCCCTCCACTTT,CASSLVAGTNSPLHF
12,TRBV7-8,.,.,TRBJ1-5,TGTGCCAGCACCAACGACGGGGGAGCCCAGCATTTT,CASTNDGGAQHF
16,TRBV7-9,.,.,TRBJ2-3,TGTGCCAGCAGCCTCCAGGTGGGGGCACGCACAGATACGCAGTATTTT,CASSLQVGARTDTQYF
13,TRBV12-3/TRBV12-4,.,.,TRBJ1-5,TGTGCCAGCAGTTTCAGAGGGGAGCGGCCCCAGCATTTT,CASSFRGERPQHF
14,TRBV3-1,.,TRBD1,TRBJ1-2,TGTGCCAGCAGCCGACAGGGTAATAACTATGGCTACACCTTC,CASSRQGNNYGYTF
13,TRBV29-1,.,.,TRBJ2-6,TGCAGCGTTCTCAATGCTGGGGCCAACGTCCTGACTTTC,CSVLNAGANVLTF
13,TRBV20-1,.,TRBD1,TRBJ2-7,TGCAGTGCGAAAGACAGGGGGCACAACGAGCAGTACTTC,CSAKDRGHNEQYF
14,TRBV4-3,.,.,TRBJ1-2,TGCGCCAGCAGCCAAGCAAACAGAAACTATGGCTACACCTTC,CASSQANRNYGYTF
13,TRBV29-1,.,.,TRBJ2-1,TGCAGCGTTGGACAGCTGGCGGCCAATGAGCAGTTCTTC,CSVGQLAANEQFF
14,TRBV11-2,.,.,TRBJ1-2,TGTGCCAGCAGCTTAGTTGCAGGAATTTATGGCTACACCTTC,CASSLVAGIYGYTF
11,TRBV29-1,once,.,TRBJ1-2,TGCAGCGCCGAGAGTAACTATGGCTACACCTTC,CSAESNYGYTF
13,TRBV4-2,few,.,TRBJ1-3,TGTGCCAGCAGCCAAGGGACTGGAAACACCATATATTTT,CASSQGTGNTIYF
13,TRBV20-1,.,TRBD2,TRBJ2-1,TGCAGTGCTAGAGATCTGAGCGGGGGGAAGCAGTTCTTC,CSARDLSGGKQFF